This entry lists 4 T cell receptor beta chains sequenced from one sample in a study of tumor-infiltrating lymphocytes in primary liver carcinoma (dated by TCRdb to about 2017). The sample was run on an Illumina HiSeq 2500. Using a constant-region primer and ProtoScript II reverse transcriptase, TCRbeta-specific cDNA was reverse-transcribed from 450 to 650 ng total RNA. TCRbeta libraries were built with three nested multiplex PCR rounds, a slightly modified ARM-PCR procedure. The first two PCR rounds used multiplex TRBV1-TRBV30 forward primers with a Cbeta reverse primer, each for approximately 9 cycles. TCRdb trimmed the raw reads at Q25, called clones with MiXCR and kept productive beta chains. Identical CDR3 proteins give one entry, which carries the most common genes and DNA. This sample lists roughly 50,000 distinct CDR3 sequences; 70% to 75% were detected once. About 25% of the sample lies in the top ten.

Without any cell sorting, total RNA and DNA were extracted together from about 20-30 mg of bulk tissue using the AllPrep DNA/RNA mini kit. The sample consisted of liver tumor tissue from sampling region 2. According to the study, the label for this sample's cell subset or site signals: tumor region T2, inferior pole. The receptors here all came from a man aged 35-49 years with primary liver carcinoma and hepatitis B virus infection.

A remark on this clonotype: Mismatch with germline at one junction end may stem from a read error. The rearrangement joins TRBV11-2 to TRBJ2-7; 15 positions match TRBD2. Germline V gene lookup returns CDR1 SGHAT and CDR2 FQNNGV. The CDR3 has 18 amino acids. CDR3 in DNA: TGTGCTAGCAGCTTATCCGTTGGACTAGCGGGAGGGTGGTACGGGCAGTACTTC. This encodes CASSLSVGLAGGWYGQYF.

This clonotype was recorded a few times. This may be a read error, as it is one base from a much larger clone. The chain employs TRBV7-9 and TRBJ2-7; D call uncertain. The CDR3 totals 13 residues. The germline gives CDR1 SEHNR, CDR2 FQNEAQ (reference sequence). Here the CDR3 DNA reads TGTGCCAGCAGCGCCCCGAGGTCCTACGAGCGGTACTTC. This translates into CASSAPRSYERYF.

About this clonotype: Its ends do not fully match the called genes, so a read error is possible. This rearrangement joins TRBV4-2 to TRBJ2-1, with D perhaps matching TRBD1 or TRBD2 (5 bases each). The CDR3 sequence is 17 residues long. Germline CDR1 reads LGHNA; CDR2 reads YNFKEQ. The CDR3, as DNA: TGTGCCAGCAGCCAAGGTCCGGGCGGTAGGGACCACAATGAGCACTTCTTC. Its translation is CASSQGPGGRDHNEHFF.

This clonotype was seen more than once but under ten times. The V gene is TRBV12-3 or TRBV12-4, the J gene TRBJ2-7; TRBD2 agrees at 11 bases. This CDR3 has 16 amino acids. The junction had 8 bases not matched to a gene; V was cut back by 6 bases and J by 1 base. The CDR3 coding sequence is TGTGCCAGCAGCCCACTAGCGGGAGAATTGTCCTACGAGCAGTACTTC. Its translation is CASSPLAGELSYEQYF.